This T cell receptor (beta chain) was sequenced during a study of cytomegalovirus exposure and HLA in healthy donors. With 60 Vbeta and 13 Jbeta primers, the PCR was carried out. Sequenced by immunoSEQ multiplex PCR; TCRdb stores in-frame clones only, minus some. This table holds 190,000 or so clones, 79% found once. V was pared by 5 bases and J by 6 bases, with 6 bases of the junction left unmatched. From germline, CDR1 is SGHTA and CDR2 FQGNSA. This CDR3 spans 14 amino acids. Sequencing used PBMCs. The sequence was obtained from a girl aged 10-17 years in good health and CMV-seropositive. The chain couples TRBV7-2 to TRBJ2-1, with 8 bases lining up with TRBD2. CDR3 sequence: CASSKGGGPNEQFF. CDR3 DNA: TGTGCCAGCAGCAAGGGCGGGGGGCCCAATGAGCAGTTCTTC.